The text below deals with one T cell receptor beta chain. Its matching antigen is unknown. This sample was included in a study of vaccination and CD4 T cells after COVID-19. General study results and limits: Median SARS-CoV-2-reactive clonotype numbers went from 21 to 38; this increase was not significant.

Germline values: CDR1 SGHRS, CDR2 YFSETQ. This CDR3 region has 13 residues. Trimming left V 4 bases short and J 2 bases short, with 9 bases between. The treatment denotes: roughly nine-day PBMC culture with coronavirus spike peptide pools or control peptides (ViraFEST assay). Researchers collected the unexposed donor's CD4+ T cells before the COVID-19 pandemic (2011-2018). Via ViraFEST, peptide pools expanded antigen-specific T cells before TCR sequencing. Culture conditions combined some 1.9 million PBMCs per well with approximately 10 IU/ml IL-2 and roughly 10 ug/ml peptide pools. An Oncomine TCR Beta short-read assay was used to sequence the DNA from cultured CD4+ T cells. TCRdb re-derived calls from the PCR reads in MiXCR, one entry per CDR3 protein. The top ten clones hold roughly 27% of a sample with approximately 6,800 distinct CDR3 sequences, approximately 41% of them seen once.

The V gene is TRBV5-1, the J gene TRBJ1-1, with no clear D. This TCR was recovered from a human donor in good health. Sequencing input: CD4+ T cells from blood, cultured in vitro. Here the CDR3 DNA reads TGCGCCAGCAGCCTGACCTACAACACTGAAGCTTTCTTT. It is translated as CASSLTYNTEAFF. The full variable domain, rest sourced from reference TRBV5-1 and TRBJ1-1, is KAGVTQTPRYLIKTRGQQVTLSCSPISGHRSVSWYQQTPGQGLQFLFEYFSETQRNKGNFPGRFSGRQFSNSRSEMNVSTLELGDSALYLCASSLTYNTEAFFGQGTRLTVV.